These 17 T cell receptor beta chains came from one sample sequenced in a study of cytomegalovirus exposure and HLA in healthy donors. Use of 60 Vbeta and 13 Jbeta primers characterized the PCR. The method was immunoSEQ multiplex PCR; TCRdb's version includes in-frame clones alone and lacks a portion of them. The sample holds around 190,000 clones, roughly 80% seen once. The specimen sequenced was PBMCs. The receptors were gathered from a woman younger than 35 in good health and CMV-seronegative.

The gene calls are TRBV5-1 and TRBJ1-2; D gene unclear. Per germline, CDR1 SGHRS and CDR2 YFSETQ. V shed 0 bases and J shed 4 bases, with 10 bases lying between them. The CDR3 length is 14 residues. Written as DNA, the CDR3 is TGCGCCAGCAGCTTGGATACAAACCCCTATGGCTACACCTTC. Its translation is CASSLDTNPYGYTF.

This rearrangement joins TRBV5-4 to TRBJ2-3, with 9 positions matching TRBD1. Germline lookup yields CDR1 SGHNT and CDR2 YYREEE (reference sequence). CDR3 length: 15 amino acids. J gave up 6 bases and V 0 bases, and 5 bases lay outside the gene matches. The CDR3 bases are TGTGCCAGCAGCTTGGCCGGGACAGGGCGGGATACGCAGTATTTT. Protein product: CASSLAGTGRDTQYF.

CDR3 residues: CAISTSGGARGGELFF. The CDR3 DNA reads as TGTGCCATCTCGACTAGCGGGGGGGCCAGAGGCGGGGAGCTGTTTTTT. The chain combines TRBV28 with TRBJ2-2, with 14 nucleotides matching TRBD2. Looked up from germline, CDR1 is MDHEN and CDR2 is SYDVKM. The V segment lost 10 bases and the J segment 7 bases; nucleotides outside the gene matches: 11. This CDR3 comprises 16 residues.

The chain combines TRBV18 with TRBJ1-1, with 9 nucleotides matching TRBD1. This CDR3 is built from 15 residues. Trimming removed 3 bases from V and 3 bases from J; junction bases left unmatched: 5. Germline V lookup: CDR1 KGHSH, CDR2 LQKENI. CDR3 residues: CASSPGTGLDTEAFF. The DNA for the CDR3 is TGTGCCAGCTCACCGGGGACAGGGCTAGACACTGAAGCTTTCTTT.

This clone was observed a single time. The chain has TRBV5-1 and TRBJ1-4, with D possibly being TRBD1 (6 bases). Per the germline V gene, CDR1 is SGHRS and CDR2 is YFSETQ. Deletions cut 4 bases from V and 8 bases from J, with 9 bases between. CDR3 length: 12 residues. The CDR3 is CASSVDREKLFF. CDR3 nucleotides: TGCGCCAGCAGCGTTGACAGGGAAAAACTGTTTTTT.

The chain employs TRBV28 and TRBJ2-5; 11 nucleotides match TRBD2. Unmatched junction bases numbered 21, after V lost 4 bases and J lost 5 bases. Germline V gene data show CDR1 as MDHEN and CDR2 as SYDVKM. The CDR3 is 20 residues long. CDR3 DNA sequence: TGTGCCAGCAGTTGCAATCCGGGAACTAGCGGGAGCGCTCGGGGCGAGACCCAGTACTTC. This codes for CASSCNPGTSGSARGETQYF.

The chain links TRBV7-9 to TRBJ1-2; D may be TRBD1 (5 bases). The V end lost 5 bases, the J end lost 2 bases, and 21 bases lay between the germline ends. This CDR3 has 17 amino acids. CDR1 and CDR2 (germline): SEHNR, FQNEAQ (reference sequence). CDR3 region: CASSHSTGLGLNYGYTF. In DNA, the CDR3 is TGTGCCAGCAGCCATAGTACAGGTCTCGGACTAAACTATGGCTACACCTTC.

The chain couples TRBV7-6 to TRBJ2-7; 9 nucleotides line up with TRBD2. Per the germline V gene, CDR1 is SGHVS and CDR2 is FNYEAQ. The ends lost 5 bases at V and 6 bases at J; junction bases unmatched: 17. CDR3 size: 17 residues. CDR3 in amino acids: CASSPGSGGPLVPEQYF. CDR3 sequence (DNA): TGTGCCAGCAGCCCCGGTAGCGGGGGACCCCTGGTCCCCGAGCAGTACTTC.

The chain employs TRBV18 and TRBJ2-7; 15 bases are shared with TRBD2. CDR1 is KGHSH and CDR2 is LQKENI in the germline V gene. CDR3 length: 15 amino acids. J gave up 4 bases and V 2 bases, and 0 bases lay outside the gene matches. The CDR3 spells CASSPGLAGGYEQYF. CDR3 nucleotides: TGTGCCAGCTCACCAGGACTAGCGGGAGGGTACGAGCAGTACTTC.

This chain connects TRBV6-6 to TRBJ2-7; tentative D call: TRBD1 (6 bases). Looked up from germline, CDR1 is MNHNY and CDR2 is SVGAGI (reference sequence). The CDR3 is made up of 16 amino acids. V was trimmed by 0 bases and J by 3 bases, leaving 15 bases between them. The CDR3, as DNA: TGTGCCAGCAGTTACTCCATCCGGCACAGGGACTACGAGCAGTACTTC. Translating gives CASSYSIRHRDYEQYF.

The chain carries TRBV5-1 and TRBJ1-1; 8 bases match TRBD1. CDR1 is SGHRS and CDR2 is YFSETQ in the germline V gene. V lost 6 bases, J lost 4 bases, and 5 bases stayed unmatched. The CDR3 extends over 13 amino acids. This CDR3 is CASTHTGGTEAFF. CDR3 in DNA: TGCGCCAGCACCCACACAGGGGGCACTGAAGCTTTCTTT.

The chain employs TRBV6-1 and TRBJ1-5, with D perhaps TRBD1 (6 bases). The CDR3 covers 16 residues. In germline, CDR1 is MNHNS, CDR2 SASEGT. With 2 bases removed from V and 1 base from J, the gap between germline ends came to 12 bases. The chain's CDR3 is CASSEQGSRSNQPQHF. In DNA, the CDR3 is TGTGCCAGCAGTGAACAGGGGAGTAGGAGCAATCAGCCCCAGCATTTT.

The chain joins TRBV28 to TRBJ1-6, with 10 positions matching TRBD1. Germline CDR1 reads MDHEN; CDR2 reads SYDVKM. Trimming at V came to 6 bases and at J to 5 bases, leaving 7 bases not matched to a gene. CDR3 size: 16 residues. CDR3 in DNA: TGTGCCAGCAGAGACGACAGGGGGCGCGATAATTCACCCCTCCACTTT. It is translated as CASRDDRGRDNSPLHF.

As DNA, the CDR3 is TGTGCCACCAGGGGGGGGTTGAGGTCACCCCTCCACTTT. As protein: CATRGGLRSPLHF. J is TRBJ1-6 and V is TRBV15, with D tentatively TRBD1 (5 bases). The V gene lost 6 bases and the J gene lost 10 bases, with 13 bases spanning the gap. Germline assignment: CDR1 LNHNV and CDR2 YYDKDF (reference sequence). The CDR3 consists of 13 residues.

The chain combines TRBV5-1 with TRBJ2-7, with a tentative D call TRBD2 (5 bases). The CDR3 runs to 16 residues. Trimming removed 4 bases at V and 2 bases at J, with 19 bases between. CDR1 SGHRS and CDR2 YFSETQ come from the germline V gene. CDR3: CASSPRGSPQAYEQYF. CDR3 sequence (DNA): TGCGCCAGCAGCCCGCGAGGGAGCCCTCAGGCCTACGAGCAGTACTTC.

This clone has only one observation. The CDR3 DNA sequence: TGTGCCAGCGGAGGACCTTACACAGATACGCAGTATTTT. Translating gives CASGGPYTDTQYF. The chain couples TRBV6-6 to TRBJ2-3; possibly TRBD2 for D (5 bases). Germline loops: CDR1 MNHNY, CDR2 SVGAGI (reference sequence). CDR3 size: 13 residues. Trimming removed 8 bases from V and 2 bases from J, with 11 bases in between.

The chain joins TRBV5-8 to TRBJ2-5, with TRBD2 as a possible D gene (6 bases). V was cut by 2 bases and J by 5 bases, with 13 bases left in between. The CDR3 consists of 14 residues. Germline V gene lookup returns CDR1 SGHTS and CDR2 YDEGEE. Written as DNA, the CDR3 is TGTGCCAGCAGCTTCCAGCGGGTCGGGGAGACCCAGTACTTC. Translated: CASSFQRVGETQYF.